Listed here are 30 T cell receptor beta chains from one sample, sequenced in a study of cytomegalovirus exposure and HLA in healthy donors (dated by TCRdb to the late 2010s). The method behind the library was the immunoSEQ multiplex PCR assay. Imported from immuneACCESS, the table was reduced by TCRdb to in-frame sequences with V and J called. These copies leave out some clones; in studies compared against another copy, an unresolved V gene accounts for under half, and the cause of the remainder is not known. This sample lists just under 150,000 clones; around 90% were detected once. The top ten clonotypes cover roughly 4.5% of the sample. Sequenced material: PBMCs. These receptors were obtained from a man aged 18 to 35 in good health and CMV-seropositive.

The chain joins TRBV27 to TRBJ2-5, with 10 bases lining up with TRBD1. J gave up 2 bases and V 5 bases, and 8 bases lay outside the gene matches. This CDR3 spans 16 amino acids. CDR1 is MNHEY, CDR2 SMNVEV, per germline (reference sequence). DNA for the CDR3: TGTGCCAGCAGTACCTTGCCGGGACAGGGGCAAGAGACCCAGTACTTC. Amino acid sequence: CASSTLPGQGQETQYF.

CDR3 nucleotides: TGCGCCAGCAGCTTCGGGTATAGCGGGGGGCTAAGCTCCTACAATGAGCAGTTCTTC. Residues: CASSFGYSGGLSSYNEQFF. The gene calls are TRBV4-1 and TRBJ2-1; 10 bases map to TRBD2. CDR1 MGHRA and CDR2 YSYEKL come from the germline V gene. The CDR3 length is 19 residues. The J segment lost 0 bases and the V segment lost 5 bases, leaving 13 bases of the junction unmatched.

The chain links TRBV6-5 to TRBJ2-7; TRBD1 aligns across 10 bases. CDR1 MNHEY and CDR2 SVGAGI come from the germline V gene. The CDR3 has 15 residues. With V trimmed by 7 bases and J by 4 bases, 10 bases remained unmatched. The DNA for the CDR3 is TGTGCCAGCACCAATGACAGGGGGCGGGGGTACGAGCAGTACTTC. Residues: CASTNDRGRGYEQYF.

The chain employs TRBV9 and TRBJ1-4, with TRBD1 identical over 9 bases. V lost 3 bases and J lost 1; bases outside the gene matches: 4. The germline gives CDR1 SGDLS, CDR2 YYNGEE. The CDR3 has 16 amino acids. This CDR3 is CASSAGGQGTNEKLFF. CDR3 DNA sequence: TGTGCCAGCAGCGCGGGGGGACAGGGAACTAATGAAAAACTGTTTTTT.

CDR3 bases: TGTGCCAGCAGTGATTACAGGGATATGAACACTGAAGCTTTCTTT. The encoded protein is CASSDYRDMNTEAFF. The chain recombines TRBV6-1 with TRBJ1-1, with TRBD1 as a possible D gene (6 bases). CDR1 MNHNS and CDR2 SASEGT come from the germline V gene. This CDR3 is 15 amino acids long. V was shortened by 3 bases and J by 0 bases, with 11 bases between the two germline ends.

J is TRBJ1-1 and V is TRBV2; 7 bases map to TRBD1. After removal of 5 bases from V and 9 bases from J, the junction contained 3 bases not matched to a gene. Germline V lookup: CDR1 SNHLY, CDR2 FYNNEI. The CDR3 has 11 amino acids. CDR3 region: CASSSTGKAFF. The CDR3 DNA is TGTGCCAGCAGTTCGACAGGGAAAGCTTTCTTT.

The CDR3 protein is CAWSVTGTGELFF. CDR3 nucleotide sequence: TGTGCCTGGAGTGTCACGGGGACCGGGGAGCTGTTTTTT. V gene TRBV30 combines with J gene TRBJ2-2, with D possibly matching TRBD2 (5 bases). This CDR3 is 13 amino acids long. Germline V CDR1 and CDR2: GTSNPN, SVGIG (reference sequence). V lost 0 bases and J 5 bases, leaving 7 bases between the germline ends.

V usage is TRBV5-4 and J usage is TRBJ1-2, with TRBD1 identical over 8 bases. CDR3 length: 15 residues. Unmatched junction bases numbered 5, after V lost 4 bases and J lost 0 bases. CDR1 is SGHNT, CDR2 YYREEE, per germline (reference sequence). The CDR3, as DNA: TGTGCCAGCAGCCGGACAGGGTCCCCTAACTATGGCTACACCTTC. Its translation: CASSRTGSPNYGYTF.

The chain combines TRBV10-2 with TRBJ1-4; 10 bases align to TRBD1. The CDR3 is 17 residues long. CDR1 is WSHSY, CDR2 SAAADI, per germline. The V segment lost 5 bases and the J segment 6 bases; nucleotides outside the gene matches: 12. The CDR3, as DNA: TGCGCCAGCAGTCTTTCACAACCGGGACAGGGGCATGAAAAACTGTTTTTT. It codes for CASSLSQPGQGHEKLFF.

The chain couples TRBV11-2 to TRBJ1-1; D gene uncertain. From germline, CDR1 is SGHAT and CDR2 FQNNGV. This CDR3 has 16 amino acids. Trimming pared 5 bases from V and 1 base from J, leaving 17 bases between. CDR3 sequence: CASSAKDWWANTEAFF. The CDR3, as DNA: TGTGCCAGCAGCGCCAAGGATTGGTGGGCGAACACTGAAGCTTTCTTT.

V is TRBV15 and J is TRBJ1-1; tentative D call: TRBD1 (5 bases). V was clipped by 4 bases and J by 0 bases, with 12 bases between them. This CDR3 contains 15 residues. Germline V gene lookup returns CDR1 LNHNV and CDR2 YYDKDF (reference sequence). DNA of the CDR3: TGTGCCACCAGCACCGGGGGTAGTCTGAACACTGAAGCTTTCTTT. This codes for CATSTGGSLNTEAFF. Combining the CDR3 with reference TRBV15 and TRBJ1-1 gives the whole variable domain DAMVIQNPRYQVTQFGKPVTLSCSQTLNHNVMYWYQQKSSQAPKLLFHYYDKDFNNEADTPDNFQSRRPNTSFCFLDIRSPGLGDTAMYLCATSTGGSLNTEAFFGQGTRLTVV.

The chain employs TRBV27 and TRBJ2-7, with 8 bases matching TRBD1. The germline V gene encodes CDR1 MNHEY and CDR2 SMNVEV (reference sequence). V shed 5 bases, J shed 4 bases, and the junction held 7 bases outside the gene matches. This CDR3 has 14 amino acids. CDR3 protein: CASSGTGGRYEQYF. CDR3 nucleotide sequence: TGTGCCAGCAGTGGTACAGGGGGGAGGTACGAGCAGTACTTC.

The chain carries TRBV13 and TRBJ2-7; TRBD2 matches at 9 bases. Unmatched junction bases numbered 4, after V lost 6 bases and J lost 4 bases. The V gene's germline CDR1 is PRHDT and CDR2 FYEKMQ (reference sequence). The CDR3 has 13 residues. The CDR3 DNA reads TGTGCCAGCAGGACTAGCGGATCGTACGAGCAGTACTTC. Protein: CASRTSGSYEQYF.

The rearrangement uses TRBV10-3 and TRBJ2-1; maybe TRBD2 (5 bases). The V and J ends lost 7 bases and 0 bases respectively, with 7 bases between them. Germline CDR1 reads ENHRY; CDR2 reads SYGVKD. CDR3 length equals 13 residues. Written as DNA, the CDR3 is TGTGCCATCAAAGGGAGCTCCTACAATGAGCAGTTCTTC. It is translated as CAIKGSSYNEQFF.

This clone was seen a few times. The CDR3 here is CASRTGTGPHEQYF. The CDR3, as DNA: TGCGCCAGCAGAACCGGGACAGGGCCCCACGAGCAGTACTTC. V and J are TRBV10-1 and TRBJ2-7; 9 bases line up with TRBD1. CDR3 length: 14 amino acids. The V and J ends lost 6 bases and 5 bases, in that order; junction bases with no gene match: 8. Germline V CDR1 and CDR2: WNHNN, SYGVQD (reference sequence).

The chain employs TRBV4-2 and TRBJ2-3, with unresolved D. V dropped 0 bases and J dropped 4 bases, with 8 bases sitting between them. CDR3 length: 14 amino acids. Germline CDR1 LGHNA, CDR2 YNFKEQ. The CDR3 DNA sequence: TGTGCCAGCAGCCAAGATGGTACGGCAGATACGCAGTATTTT. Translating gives CASSQDGTADTQYF.

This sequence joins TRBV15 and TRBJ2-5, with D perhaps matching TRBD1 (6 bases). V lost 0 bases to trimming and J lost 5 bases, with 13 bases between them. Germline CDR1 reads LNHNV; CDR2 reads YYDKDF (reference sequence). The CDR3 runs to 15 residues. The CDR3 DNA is TGTGCCACCAGCAGAGAGGGAGAAGGGGGTGAGACCCAGTACTTC. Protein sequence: CATSREGEGGETQYF.

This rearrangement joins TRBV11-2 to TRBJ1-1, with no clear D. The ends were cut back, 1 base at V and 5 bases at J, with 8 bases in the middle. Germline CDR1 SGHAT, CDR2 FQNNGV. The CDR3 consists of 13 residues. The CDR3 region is CASSLGAGTEAFF. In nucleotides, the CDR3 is TGTGCCAGCAGCTTAGGAGCGGGGACTGAAGCTTTCTTT.

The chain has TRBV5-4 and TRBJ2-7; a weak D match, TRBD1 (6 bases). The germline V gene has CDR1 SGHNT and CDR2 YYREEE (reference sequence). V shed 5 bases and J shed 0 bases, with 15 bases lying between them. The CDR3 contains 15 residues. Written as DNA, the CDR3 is TGTGCCAGCAGTTCTGACAGGTCCCTCTCCTACGAGCAGTACTTC. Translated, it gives CASSSDRSLSYEQYF.

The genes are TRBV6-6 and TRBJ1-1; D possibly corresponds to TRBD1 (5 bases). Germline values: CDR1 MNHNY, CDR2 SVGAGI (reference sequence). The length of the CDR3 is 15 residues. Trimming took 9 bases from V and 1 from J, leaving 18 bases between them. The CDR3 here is CASFDWDSRNTEAFF. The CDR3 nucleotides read TGTGCCAGTTTCGACTGGGACTCCCGGAACACTGAAGCTTTCTTT.

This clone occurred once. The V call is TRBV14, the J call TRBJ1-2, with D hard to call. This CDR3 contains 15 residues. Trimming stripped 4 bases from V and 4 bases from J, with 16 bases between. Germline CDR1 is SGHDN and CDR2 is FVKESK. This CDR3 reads CASSPPGVHPYGYTF. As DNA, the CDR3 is TGTGCCAGCAGCCCCCCCGGGGTCCACCCCTATGGCTACACCTTC. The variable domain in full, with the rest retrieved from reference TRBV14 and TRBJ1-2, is EAGVTQFPSHSVIEKGQTVTLRCDPISGHDNLYWYRRVMGKEIKFLLHFVKESKQDESGMPNNRFLAERTGGTYSTLKVQPAELEDSGVYFCASSPPGVHPYGYTFGSGTRLTVV.

CDR3 DNA sequence: TGTGCCAGCAGTCCCGGGACAGCTTATAATTCACCCCTCCACTTT. It yields the protein CASSPGTAYNSPLHF. The rearrangement joins TRBV28 to TRBJ1-6; 7 bases line up with TRBD1. The CDR3 is 15 amino acids. V dropped 5 bases and J dropped 4; count of bases not matched to a gene: 5. Per the germline V gene, CDR1 is MDHEN and CDR2 is SYDVKM.

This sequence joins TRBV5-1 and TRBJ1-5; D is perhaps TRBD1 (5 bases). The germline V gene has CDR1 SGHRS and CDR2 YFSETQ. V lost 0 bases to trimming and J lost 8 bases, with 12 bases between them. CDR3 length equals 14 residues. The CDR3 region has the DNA TGCGCCAGCAGCTTGGTCGCAGGGAAGGAGCCCCAGCATTTT. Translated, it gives CASSLVAGKEPQHF. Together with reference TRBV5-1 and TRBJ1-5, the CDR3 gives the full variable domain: KAGVTQTPRYLIKTRGQQVTLSCSPISGHRSVSWYQQTPGQGLQFLFEYFSETQRNKGNFPGRFSGRQFSNSRSEMNVSTLELGDSALYLCASSLVAGKEPQHFGDGTRLSIL.

The CDR3: CASSARDRGNTEAFF. DNA for the CDR3: TGTGCCAGCAGCGCGCGGGACAGGGGGAACACTGAAGCTTTCTTT. The rearrangement links TRBV7-8 to TRBJ1-1, with 10 bases matching TRBD1. The CDR3 covers 15 residues. The trim removed 5 bases at V and 1 base at J, leaving 4 bases unmatched. The germline gives CDR1 SGHVS, CDR2 FQNEAQ.

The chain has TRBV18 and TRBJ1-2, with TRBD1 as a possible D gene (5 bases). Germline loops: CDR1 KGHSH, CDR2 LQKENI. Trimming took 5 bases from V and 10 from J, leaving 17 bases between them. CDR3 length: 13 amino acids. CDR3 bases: TGTGCCAGCTCAAGTACGACAGTCGTCGACTACACCTTC. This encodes CASSSTTVVDYTF. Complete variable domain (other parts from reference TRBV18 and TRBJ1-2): NAGVMQNPRHLVRRRGQEARLRCSPMKGHSHVYWYRQLPEEGLKFMVYLQKENIIDESGMPKERFSAEFPKEGPSILRIQQVVRGDSAAYFCASSSTTVVDYTFGSGTRLTVV.

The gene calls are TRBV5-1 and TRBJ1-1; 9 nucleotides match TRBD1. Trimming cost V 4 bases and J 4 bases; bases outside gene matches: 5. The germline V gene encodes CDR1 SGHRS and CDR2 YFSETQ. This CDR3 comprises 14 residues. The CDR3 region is CASSQQGAITEAFF. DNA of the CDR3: TGCGCCAGCAGCCAACAGGGGGCCATCACTGAAGCTTTCTTT.

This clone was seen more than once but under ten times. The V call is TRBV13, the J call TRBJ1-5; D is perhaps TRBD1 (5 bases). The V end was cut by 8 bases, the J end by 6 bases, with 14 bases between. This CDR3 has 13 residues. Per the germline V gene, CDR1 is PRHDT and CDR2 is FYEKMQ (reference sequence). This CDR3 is CASPTGRGQPQHF. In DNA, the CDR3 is TGTGCCAGCCCCACGGGGCGGGGTCAGCCCCAGCATTTT.

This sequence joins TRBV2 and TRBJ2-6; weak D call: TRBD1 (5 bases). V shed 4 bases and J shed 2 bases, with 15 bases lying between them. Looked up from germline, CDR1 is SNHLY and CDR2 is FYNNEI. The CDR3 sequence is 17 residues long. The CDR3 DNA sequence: TGTGCCAGCAGTGTCCAGGGAAGGGTAGCTGGGGCCAACGTCCTGACTTTC. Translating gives CASSVQGRVAGANVLTF.

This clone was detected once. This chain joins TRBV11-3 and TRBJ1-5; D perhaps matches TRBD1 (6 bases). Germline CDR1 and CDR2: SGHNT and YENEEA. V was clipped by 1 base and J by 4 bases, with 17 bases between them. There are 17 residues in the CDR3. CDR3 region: CASSLGGGGPYNQPQHF. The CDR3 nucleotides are TGTGCCAGCAGCTTAGGCGGGGGGGGCCCGTATAATCAGCCCCAGCATTTT.

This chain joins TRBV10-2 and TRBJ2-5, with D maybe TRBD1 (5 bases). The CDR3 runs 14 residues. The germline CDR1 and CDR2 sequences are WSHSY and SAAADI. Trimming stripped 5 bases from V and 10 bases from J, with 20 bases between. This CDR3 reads CASSLDLEQGYQYF. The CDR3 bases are TGCGCCAGCAGTCTCGATCTGGAGCAGGGTTACCAGTACTTC.